These T cell receptor beta chains were read from a single sample in a study of T cell responses to AZD1222 COVID-19 vaccine. The method was immunoSEQ multiplex PCR; TCRdb's version includes in-frame clones alone and lacks a portion of them. The data contain 200,000 to 250,000 clones, less than 95% of them singletons. The specimen was peripheral blood, collected 28 days after the second dose of the MenACWY control vaccine. The receptors were sampled from an adult who received the MenACWY meningococcal vaccine as a control. CDR3s leave out the opening cysteine and the closing phenylalanine or tryptophan. D genes are given only for firm matches.

V	D	J	CDR3
TRBV5-1	TRBD1	TRBJ2-1	ASSGDRDNEQF
TRBV11-1	TRBD1	TRBJ2-7	ASSLRKGTGVYEQY
TRBV19	-	TRBJ1-1	ASSISIGNTEAF
TRBV6-1	TRBD1	TRBJ2-1	ASSEPGQGSYNEQF
TRBV28	TRBD2	TRBJ2-1	ASSLYLSPRLAGRANEQF
TRBV9	TRBD1	TRBJ1-1	ASSVVSDRGEAF
TRBV6-5	-	TRBJ1-5	ASSLQGGGQPQH
TRBV6-5	-	TRBJ2-2	ASLVSNTGELF
TRBV7-9	-	TRBJ1-1	ASSLGMNTEAF
TRBV10-3	TRBD1	TRBJ2-7	AIRDAGTGTYEQY
TRBV28	-	TRBJ1-5	ASSLPSGGNQPQH
TRBV19	-	TRBJ1-3	ASSIVDSRNTIY
TRBV29-1	TRBD1	TRBJ2-7	SVSGQGSYEQY
TRBV2	TRBD1	TRBJ2-5	ASSGDSQETQY
TRBV6-5	-	TRBJ1-2	ASSYGGQGLSYGYT
TRBV24-1	-	TRBJ2-3	ATSDILGDTQY
TRBV30	-	TRBJ2-5	ASHPRSGVETQY
TRBV18	-	TRBJ1-1	ASSLTDTEAF
TRBV3-1/TRBV3-2	-	TRBJ1-2	ASRTLLSTGQPDGYT
TRBV5-6	TRBD2	TRBJ2-7	ASSPAGYYEQY
TRBV27	-	TRBJ2-2	ASSVDSNHHGELF
TRBV27	TRBD2	TRBJ2-1	ASASGGGSYNEQF
TRBV28	TRBD1	TRBJ2-7	ASTSPQGQGPYEQY
TRBV3-1/TRBV3-2	-	TRBJ2-7	ASSQEGTQWEQY
TRBV7-9	TRBD1	TRBJ1-4	ASSRDRGYPNEKLF
TRBV5-8	-	TRBJ1-3	ASSFGQGGNTIY
TRBV6-1	TRBD1	TRBJ1-5	ASSEAGQGAGQPQH
TRBV7-2	-	TRBJ2-1	ASAPSGPDNEQF
TRBV10-1	-	TRBJ1-5	ASRVSERHPTDDQPQH
TRBV29-1	-	TRBJ1-2	SAILGREHT
TRBV28	-	TRBJ1-5	ASARDSNQPQH
TRBV21-1	-	TRBJ1-1	ASSKDHLTGVDTEAF
TRBV2	-	TRBJ2-7	ASGIDRSQY
TRBV19	-	TRBJ2-1	ASSIDPFSRDGDYNEQF
TRBV5-1	-	TRBJ2-7	ASSAGQLGYEQY
TRBV30	-	TRBJ1-4	AWRGPAEKLF
TRBV27	TRBD2	TRBJ2-7	ASSLSLAGNYEQY
TRBV3-1/TRBV3-2	-	TRBJ1-5	ASSQSRDQPQH
TRBV7-2	-	TRBJ2-7	ASSLAVQGGYEQY
TRBV2	-	TRBJ2-2	ASSETRTNTGELF
TRBV25-1	TRBD1	TRBJ1-2	ASSPGQGDSSYGYT
TRBV28	-	TRBJ1-2	ASSLLEGPQGYGANYGYT